This T cell receptor beta chain was sequenced during a study of blood T cells in healthy people across ages. Study-wide findings and caveats: No one knew whether donors had CMV, which possibly confounded expanded clonotype changes. The fall in TCR beta diversity per million T cells was roughly linear with age. Whereas aged donors had fewer naive CD4+ cells, long-lived donors had more of them and higher diversity.

The draw of peripheral blood yielded ten milliliters from each donor. This CDR3 contains 10 residues. Germline values: CDR1 MDHEN, CDR2 SYDVKM. The V and J ends lost 10 bases and 0 bases respectively, with 0 bases between them. Next came a second PCR, run for about 7 to 12 cycles, which used a sample-barcoded 5' primer along with a J-beta primer mix. Each CDR3 protein gets one entry after TCRdb re-called the 5' RACE reads with MiXCR. The sample consists of 650,000 to 1,000,000 distinct CDR3 sequences, 35% to 40% of them appearing once. A note on this clonotype: Its matching antigen is unknown.

The V call is TRBV28, the J call TRBJ2-2; D is ambiguous. This TCR was sampled from a man younger than 35 in good health. The specimen sequenced was blood. DNA for the CDR3: TGTGCCACGAACACCGGGGAGCTGTTTTTT. Encoded protein: CATNTGELFF. Filled out from reference TRBV28 and TRBJ2-2, the complete variable domain reads DVKVTQSSRYLVKRTGEKVFLECVQDMDHENMFWYRQDPGLGLRLIYFSYDVKMKEKGDIPEGYSVSREKKERFSLILESASTNQTSMYLCATNTGELFFGEGSRLTVL.